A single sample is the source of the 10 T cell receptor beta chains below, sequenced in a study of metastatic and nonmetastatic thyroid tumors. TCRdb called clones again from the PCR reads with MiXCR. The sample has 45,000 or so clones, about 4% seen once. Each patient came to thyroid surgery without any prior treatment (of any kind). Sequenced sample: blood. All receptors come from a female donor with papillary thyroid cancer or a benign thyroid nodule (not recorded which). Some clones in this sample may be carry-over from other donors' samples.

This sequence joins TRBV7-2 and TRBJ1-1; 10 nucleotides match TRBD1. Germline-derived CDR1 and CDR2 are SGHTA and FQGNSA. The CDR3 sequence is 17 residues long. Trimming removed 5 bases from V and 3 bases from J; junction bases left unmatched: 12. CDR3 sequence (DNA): TGTGCCAGCAGCCCGGACAGGGGGACGATAGTAGACACTGAAGCTTTCTTT. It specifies CASSPDRGTIVDTEAFF. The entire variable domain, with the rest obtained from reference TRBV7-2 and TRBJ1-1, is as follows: GAGVSQSPSNKVTEKGKDVELRCDPISGHTALYWYRQSLGQGLEFLIYFQGNSAPDKSGLPSDRFSAERTGGSVSTLTIQRTQQEDSAVYLCASSPDRGTIVDTEAFFGQGTRLTVV.

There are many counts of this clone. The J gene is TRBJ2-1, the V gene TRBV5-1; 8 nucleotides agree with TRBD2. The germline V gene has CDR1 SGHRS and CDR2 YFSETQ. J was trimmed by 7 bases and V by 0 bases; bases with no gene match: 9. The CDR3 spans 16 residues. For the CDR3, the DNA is TGCGCCAGCAGCTTGGAGGCTGGAGCGGGAGTGAATGAGCAGTTCTTC. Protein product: CASSLEAGAGVNEQFF.

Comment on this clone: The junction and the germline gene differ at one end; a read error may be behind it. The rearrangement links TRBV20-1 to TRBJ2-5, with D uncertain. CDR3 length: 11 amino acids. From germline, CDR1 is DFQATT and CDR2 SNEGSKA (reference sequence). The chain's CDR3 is CSAEDGRSHHF. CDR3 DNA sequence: TGCAGTGCTGAGGACGGCCGATCCCATCACTTC.

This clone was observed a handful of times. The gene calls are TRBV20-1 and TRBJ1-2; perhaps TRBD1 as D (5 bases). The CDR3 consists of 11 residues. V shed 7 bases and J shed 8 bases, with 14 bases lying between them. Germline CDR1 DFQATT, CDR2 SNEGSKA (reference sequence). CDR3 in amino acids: CSGKTTAGYTF. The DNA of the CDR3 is TGCAGTGGAAAAACGACAGCAGGCTACACCTTC.

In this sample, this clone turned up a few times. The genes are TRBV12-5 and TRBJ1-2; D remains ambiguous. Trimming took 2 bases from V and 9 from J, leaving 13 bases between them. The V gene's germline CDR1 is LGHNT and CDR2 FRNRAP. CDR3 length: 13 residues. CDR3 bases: TGTGCTAGTGGTTTGTGCCATCCCCTTTGCTACACCTTC. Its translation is CASGLCHPLCYTF.

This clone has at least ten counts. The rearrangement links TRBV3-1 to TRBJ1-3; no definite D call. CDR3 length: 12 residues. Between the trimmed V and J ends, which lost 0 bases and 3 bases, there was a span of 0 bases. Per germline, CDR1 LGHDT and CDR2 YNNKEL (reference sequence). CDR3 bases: TGTGCCAGCAGCCAAGATGGAAACACCATATATTTT. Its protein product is CASSQDGNTIYF.

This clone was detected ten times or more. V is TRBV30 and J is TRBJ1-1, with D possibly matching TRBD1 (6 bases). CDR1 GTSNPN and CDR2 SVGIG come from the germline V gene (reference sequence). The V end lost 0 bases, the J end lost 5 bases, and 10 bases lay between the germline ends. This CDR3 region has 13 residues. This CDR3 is CAWSVGARTEAFF. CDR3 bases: TGTGCCTGGAGTGTGGGGGCAAGGACTGAAGCTTTCTTT.

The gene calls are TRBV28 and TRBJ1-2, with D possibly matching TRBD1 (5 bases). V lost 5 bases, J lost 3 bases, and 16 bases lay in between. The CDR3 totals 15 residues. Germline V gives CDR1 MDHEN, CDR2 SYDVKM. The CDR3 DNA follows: TGTGCCAGCAGTACGGGTGGGGGAGCCCACTATGGCTACACCTTC. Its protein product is CASSTGGGAHYGYTF.

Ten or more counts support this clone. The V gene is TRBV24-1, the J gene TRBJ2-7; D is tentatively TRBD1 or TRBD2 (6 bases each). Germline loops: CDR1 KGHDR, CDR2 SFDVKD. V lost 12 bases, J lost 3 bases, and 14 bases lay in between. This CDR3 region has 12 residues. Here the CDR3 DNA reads TGTGCCTCCGCGGGACAAGACTACGAGCAGTACTTC. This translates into CASAGQDYEQYF.

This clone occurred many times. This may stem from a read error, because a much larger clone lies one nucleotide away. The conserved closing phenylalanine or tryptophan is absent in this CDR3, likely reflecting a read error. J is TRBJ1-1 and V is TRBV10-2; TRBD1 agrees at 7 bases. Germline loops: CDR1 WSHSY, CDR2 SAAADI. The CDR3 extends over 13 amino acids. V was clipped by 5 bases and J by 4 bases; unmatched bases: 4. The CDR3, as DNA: TGCGCCAGCAGTACTCAGGGGGGCACTGAAGCTTTCTGT. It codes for CASSTQGGTEAFC.